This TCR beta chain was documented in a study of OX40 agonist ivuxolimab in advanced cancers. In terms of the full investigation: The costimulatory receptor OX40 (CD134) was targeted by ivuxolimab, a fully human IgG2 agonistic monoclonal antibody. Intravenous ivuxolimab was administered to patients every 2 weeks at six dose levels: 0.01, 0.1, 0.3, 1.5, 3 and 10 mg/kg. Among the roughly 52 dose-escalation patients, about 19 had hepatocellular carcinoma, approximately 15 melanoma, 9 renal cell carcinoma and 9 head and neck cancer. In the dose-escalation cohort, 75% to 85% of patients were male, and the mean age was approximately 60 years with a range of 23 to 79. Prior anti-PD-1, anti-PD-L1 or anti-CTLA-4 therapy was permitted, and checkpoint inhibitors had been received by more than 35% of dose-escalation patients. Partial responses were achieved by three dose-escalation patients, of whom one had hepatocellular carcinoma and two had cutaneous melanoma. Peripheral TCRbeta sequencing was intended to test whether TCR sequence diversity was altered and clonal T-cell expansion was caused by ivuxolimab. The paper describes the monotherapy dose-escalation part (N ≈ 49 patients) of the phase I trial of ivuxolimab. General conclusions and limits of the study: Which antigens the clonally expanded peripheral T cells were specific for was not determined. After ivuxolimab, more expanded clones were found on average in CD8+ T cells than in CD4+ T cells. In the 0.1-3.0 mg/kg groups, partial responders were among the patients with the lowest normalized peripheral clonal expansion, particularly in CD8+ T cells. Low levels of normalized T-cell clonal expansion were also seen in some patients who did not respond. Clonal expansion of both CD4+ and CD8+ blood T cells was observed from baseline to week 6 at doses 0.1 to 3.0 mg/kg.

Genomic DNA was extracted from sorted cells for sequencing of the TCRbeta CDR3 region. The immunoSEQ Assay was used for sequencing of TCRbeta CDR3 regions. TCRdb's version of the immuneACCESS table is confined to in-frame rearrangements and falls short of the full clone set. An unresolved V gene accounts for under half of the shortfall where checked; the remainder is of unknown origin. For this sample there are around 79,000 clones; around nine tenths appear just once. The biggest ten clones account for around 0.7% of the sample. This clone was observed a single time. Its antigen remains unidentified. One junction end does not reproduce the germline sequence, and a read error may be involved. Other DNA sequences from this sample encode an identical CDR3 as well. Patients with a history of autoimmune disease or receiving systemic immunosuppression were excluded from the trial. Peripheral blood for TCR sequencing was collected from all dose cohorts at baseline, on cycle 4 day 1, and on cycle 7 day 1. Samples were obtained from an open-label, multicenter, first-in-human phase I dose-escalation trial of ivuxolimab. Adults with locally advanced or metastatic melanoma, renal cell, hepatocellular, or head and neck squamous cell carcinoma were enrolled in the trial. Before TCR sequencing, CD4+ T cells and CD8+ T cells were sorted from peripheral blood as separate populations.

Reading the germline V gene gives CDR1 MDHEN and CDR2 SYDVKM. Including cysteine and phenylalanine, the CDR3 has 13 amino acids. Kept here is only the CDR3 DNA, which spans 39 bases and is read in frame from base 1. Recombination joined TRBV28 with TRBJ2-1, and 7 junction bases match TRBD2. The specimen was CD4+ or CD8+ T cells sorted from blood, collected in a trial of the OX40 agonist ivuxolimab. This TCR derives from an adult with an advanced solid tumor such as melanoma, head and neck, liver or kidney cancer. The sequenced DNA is TGTGCCAGCAAGACTAGCAGGCGCAATGAGCAATTCTTC. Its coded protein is CASKTSRRNEQFF.